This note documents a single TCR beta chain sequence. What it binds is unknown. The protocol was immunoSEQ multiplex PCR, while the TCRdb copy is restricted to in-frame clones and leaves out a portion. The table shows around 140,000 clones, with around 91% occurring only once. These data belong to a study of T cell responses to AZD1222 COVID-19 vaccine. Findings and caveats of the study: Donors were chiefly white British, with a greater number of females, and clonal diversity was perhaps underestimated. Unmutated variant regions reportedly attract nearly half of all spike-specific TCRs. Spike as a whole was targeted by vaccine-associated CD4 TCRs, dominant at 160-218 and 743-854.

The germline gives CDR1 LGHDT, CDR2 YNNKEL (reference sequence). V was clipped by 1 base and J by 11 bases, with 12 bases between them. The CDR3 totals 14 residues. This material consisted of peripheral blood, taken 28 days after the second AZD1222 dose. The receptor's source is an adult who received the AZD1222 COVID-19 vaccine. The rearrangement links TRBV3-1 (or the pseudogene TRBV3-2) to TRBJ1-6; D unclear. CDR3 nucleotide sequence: TGTGCCAGCAGCCAAGTAGCCCGAATTACACCCCTCCACTTT. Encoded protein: CASSQVARITPLHF.